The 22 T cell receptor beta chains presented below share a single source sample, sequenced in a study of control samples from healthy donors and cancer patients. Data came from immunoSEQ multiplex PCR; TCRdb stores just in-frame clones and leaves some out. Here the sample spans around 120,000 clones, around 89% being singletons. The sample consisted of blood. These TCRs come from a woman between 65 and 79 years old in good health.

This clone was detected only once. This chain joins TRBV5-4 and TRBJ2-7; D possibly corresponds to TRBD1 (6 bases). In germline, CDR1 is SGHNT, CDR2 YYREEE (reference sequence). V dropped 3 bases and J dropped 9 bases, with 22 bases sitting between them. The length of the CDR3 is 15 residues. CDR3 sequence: CASSSQDRDNHRQYF. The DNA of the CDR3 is TGTGCCAGCAGCTCCCAGGACCGGGACAACCACCGGCAGTACTTC.

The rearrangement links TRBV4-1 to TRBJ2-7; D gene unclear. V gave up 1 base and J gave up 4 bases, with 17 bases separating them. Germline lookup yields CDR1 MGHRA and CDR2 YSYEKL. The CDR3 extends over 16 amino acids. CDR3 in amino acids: CASSQVFQVPQYEQYF. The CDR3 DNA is TGCGCCAGCAGCCAAGTCTTCCAGGTCCCGCAATACGAGCAGTACTTC.

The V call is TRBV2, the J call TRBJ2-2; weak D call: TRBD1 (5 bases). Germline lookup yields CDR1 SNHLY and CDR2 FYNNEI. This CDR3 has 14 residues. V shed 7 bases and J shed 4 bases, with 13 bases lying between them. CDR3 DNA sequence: TGTGCCAGCAATTACAGGACGGCCACCGGGGAGCTGTTTTTT. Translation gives CASNYRTATGELFF.

This chain's CDR3 is CASRPRTSGFSTDTQYF. The CDR3 bases are TGTGCCAGCAGGCCGAGGACTAGCGGGTTTAGCACAGATACGCAGTATTTT. This rearrangement joins TRBV5-6 to TRBJ2-3, with TRBD2 identical over 11 bases. Germline lookup yields CDR1 SGHDT and CDR2 YYEEEE. With 5 bases clipped from V and 0 bases from J, the junction kept 8 bases outside the gene matches. The CDR3 contains 17 residues. Full variable domain (remainder filled in from reference TRBV5-6 and TRBJ2-3): DAGVTQSPTHLIKTRGQQVTLRCSPKSGHDTVSWYQQALGQGPQFIFQYYEEEERQRGNFPDRFSGHQFPNYSSELNVNALLLGDSALYLCASRPRTSGFSTDTQYFGPGTRLTVL.

The CDR3 bases are TGTGCCAGCTCACCAATCTCGAACCAATACGAGCAGTACTTC. The encoded protein is CASSPISNQYEQYF. The gene calls are TRBV18 and TRBJ2-7; no definite D call. The CDR3 spans 14 residues. The germline CDR1 and CDR2 sequences are KGHSH and LQKENI. V was trimmed by 2 bases and J by 4 bases, leaving 12 bases between them.

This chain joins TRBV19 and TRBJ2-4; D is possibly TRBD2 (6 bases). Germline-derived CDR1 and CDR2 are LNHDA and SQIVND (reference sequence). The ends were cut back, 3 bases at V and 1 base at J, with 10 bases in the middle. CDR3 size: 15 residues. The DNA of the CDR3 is TGTGCCAGTAGTATTGGAGGGTTGGCCAAAAACATTCAGTACTTC. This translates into CASSIGGLAKNIQYF.

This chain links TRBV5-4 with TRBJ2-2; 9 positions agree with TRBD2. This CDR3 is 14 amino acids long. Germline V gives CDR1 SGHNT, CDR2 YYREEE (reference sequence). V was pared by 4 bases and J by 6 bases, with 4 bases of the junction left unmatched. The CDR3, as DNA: TGTGCCAGCAGCGCGGGGGGGCCTCCCGGGGAGCTGTTTTTT. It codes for CASSAGGPPGELFF.

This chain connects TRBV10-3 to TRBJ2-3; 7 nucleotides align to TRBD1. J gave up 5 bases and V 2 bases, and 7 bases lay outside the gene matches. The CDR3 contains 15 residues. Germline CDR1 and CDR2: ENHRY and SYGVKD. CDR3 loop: CAISEPNTGEDTQYF. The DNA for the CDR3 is TGTGCCATCAGTGAGCCAAACACAGGGGAAGATACGCAGTATTTT.

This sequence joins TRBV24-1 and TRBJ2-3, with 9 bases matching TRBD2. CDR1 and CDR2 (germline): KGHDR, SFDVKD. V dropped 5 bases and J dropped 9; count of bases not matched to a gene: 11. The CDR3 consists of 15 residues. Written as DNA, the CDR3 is TGTGCCACCAGTGGCGGCGGGGGGGCCGAGGTGACGCAGTATTTT. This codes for CATSGGGGAEVTQYF.

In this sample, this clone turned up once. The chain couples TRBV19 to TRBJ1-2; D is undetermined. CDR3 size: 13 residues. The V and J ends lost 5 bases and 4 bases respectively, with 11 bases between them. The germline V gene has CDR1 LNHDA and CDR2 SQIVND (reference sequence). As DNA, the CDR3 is TGTGCCAGTAGTTTCGGCCCCCTCTATGGCTACACCTTC. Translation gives CASSFGPLYGYTF.

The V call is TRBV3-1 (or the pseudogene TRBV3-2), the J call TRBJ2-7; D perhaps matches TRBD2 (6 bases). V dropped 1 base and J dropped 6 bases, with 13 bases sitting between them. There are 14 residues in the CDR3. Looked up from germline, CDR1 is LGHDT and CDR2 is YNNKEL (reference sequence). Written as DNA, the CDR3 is TGTGCCAGCAGCCAAGGGCGGGACCTAGGCGAGCAGTACTTC. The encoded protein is CASSQGRDLGEQYF.

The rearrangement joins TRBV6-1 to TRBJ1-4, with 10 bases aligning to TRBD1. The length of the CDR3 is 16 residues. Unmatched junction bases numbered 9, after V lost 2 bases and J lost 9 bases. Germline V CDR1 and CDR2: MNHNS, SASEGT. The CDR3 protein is CASSEFGRDRGKKLFF. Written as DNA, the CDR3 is TGTGCCAGCAGTGAATTTGGGAGGGACAGGGGCAAAAAACTGTTTTTT.

As DNA, the CDR3 is TGTGCCAGCAGCCTGTATAGCGGGGCCTACGAGCAGTACTTC. Protein: CASSLYSGAYEQYF. This rearrangement joins TRBV7-2 to TRBJ2-7; TRBD2 aligns across 8 bases. Per germline, CDR1 SGHTA and CDR2 FQGNSA. There are 14 residues in the CDR3. Trimming took 5 bases from V and 2 from J; bases not matched to a gene: 5.

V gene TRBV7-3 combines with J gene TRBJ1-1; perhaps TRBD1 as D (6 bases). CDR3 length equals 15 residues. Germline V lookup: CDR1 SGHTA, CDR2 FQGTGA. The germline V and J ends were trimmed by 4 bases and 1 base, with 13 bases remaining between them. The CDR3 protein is CASSSTGQSNTEAFF. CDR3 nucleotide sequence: TGTGCCAGCAGCTCCACAGGGCAATCGAACACTGAAGCTTTCTTT.

As DNA, the CDR3 is TGCGCCAGCGCCCGGGCCCCAGTTGGTCAGCCCCAGCATTTT. This sequence encodes CASARAPVGQPQHF. The chain combines TRBV4-1 with TRBJ1-5; D is unresolved. There are 14 residues in the CDR3. CDR1 is MGHRA, CDR2 YSYEKL, per germline. Trimming took 8 bases from V and 6 from J, leaving 17 bases between them.

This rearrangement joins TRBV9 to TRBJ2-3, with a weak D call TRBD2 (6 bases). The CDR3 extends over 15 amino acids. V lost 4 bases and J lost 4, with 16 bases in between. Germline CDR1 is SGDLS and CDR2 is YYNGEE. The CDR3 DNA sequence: TGTGCCAGCAGCCCCGGGAGAGGCGCTTCAGATACGCAGTATTTT. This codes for CASSPGRGASDTQYF.

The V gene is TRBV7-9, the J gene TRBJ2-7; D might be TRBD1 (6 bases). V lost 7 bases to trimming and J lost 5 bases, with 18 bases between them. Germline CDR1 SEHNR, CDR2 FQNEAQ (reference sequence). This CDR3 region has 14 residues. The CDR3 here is CASNPTGMIDEQYF. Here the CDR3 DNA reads TGTGCCAGCAACCCTACAGGGATGATCGACGAGCAGTACTTC.

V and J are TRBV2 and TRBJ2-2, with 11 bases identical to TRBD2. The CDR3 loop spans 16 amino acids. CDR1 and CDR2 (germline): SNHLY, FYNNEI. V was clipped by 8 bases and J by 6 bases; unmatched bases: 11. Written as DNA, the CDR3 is TGTGCCAGCGGTAAAACTAGCGGGGGCCTGCCCGGGGAGCTGTTTTTT. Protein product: CASGKTSGGLPGELFF. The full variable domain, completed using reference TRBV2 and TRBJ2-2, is EPEVTQTPSHQVTQMGQEVILRCVPISNHLYFYWYRQILGQKVEFLVSFYNNEISEKSEIFDDQFSVERPDGSNFTLKIRSTKLEDSAMYFCASGKTSGGLPGELFFGEGSRLTVL.

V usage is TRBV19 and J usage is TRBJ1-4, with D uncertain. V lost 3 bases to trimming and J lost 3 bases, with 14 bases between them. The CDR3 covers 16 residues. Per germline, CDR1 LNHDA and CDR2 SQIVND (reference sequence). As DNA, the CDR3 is TGTGCCAGTAGTATGACTACGGGGTCTCCTAATGAAAAACTGTTTTTT. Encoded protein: CASSMTTGSPNEKLFF.

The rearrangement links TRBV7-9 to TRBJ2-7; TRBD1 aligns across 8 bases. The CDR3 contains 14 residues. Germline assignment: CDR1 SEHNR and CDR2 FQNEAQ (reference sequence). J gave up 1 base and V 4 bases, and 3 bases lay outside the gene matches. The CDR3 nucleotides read TGTGCCAGCAGCTCCGGGACAGGATCCTACGAGCAGTACTTC. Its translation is CASSSGTGSYEQYF.

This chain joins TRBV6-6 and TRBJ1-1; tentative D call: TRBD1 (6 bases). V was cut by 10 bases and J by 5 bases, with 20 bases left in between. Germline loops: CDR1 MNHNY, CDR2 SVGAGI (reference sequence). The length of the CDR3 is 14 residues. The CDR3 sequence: CATGTGWVGTEAFF. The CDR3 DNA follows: TGTGCCACTGGAACAGGGTGGGTTGGGACTGAAGCTTTCTTT.

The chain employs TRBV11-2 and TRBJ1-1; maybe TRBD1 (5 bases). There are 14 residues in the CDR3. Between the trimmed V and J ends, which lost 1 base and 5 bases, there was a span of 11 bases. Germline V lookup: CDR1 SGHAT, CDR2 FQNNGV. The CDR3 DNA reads TGTGCCAGCAGCTTAGTTGGGGGGACGACTGAAGCTTTCTTT. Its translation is CASSLVGGTTEAFF.